This TCR beta chain was sequenced during a study of cytomegalovirus exposure and HLA in healthy donors (dated 2017 in TCRdb). In terms of the full investigation: An earlier analysis of fewer than 750 of the donors reported about 300 Gb of sequence data and 100 million to 120 million unique TCR beta sequences obtained from around 190 million T cells. A later genetic analysis used genome-wide SNP genotypes for about 55% of the 666 donors, treating that subset as a discovery cohort. To predict cytomegalovirus infection status, the study brought together high-throughput TCR immunosequencing, statistical association of individual TCRs with disease status, and machine learning. The study was designed to test whether signatures of past pathogen exposure could be identified by cataloging public T cell receptors. Of the roughly 400 genotyped donors, roughly 80% fell in the genetic ancestry cluster associated with self-reported Caucasian donors. Roughly 310 gigabases of sequencing data and 78 million or so unique TCR sequences were included in an early release covering about 620 HLA-typed donors. Among some 400 genotyped donors of the cohort, an average of around 220,000 unique TCR beta nucleotide sequences was sequenced per donor, of which approximately 19% were non-productive. Class I and class II HLA loci were covered by the typing at four-digit resolution. The T cell repertoires of under 700 subjects were profiled by immunosequencing and related to cytomegalovirus serostatus. In an earlier analysis of roughly 580 of the donors, high-throughput TCR beta sequencing was used to judge whether each TCR beta V gene segment behaved as functional or pseudogenic. A later analysis re-analyzed previously published TCR beta repertoires from about 730 donors and added high-resolution HLA genotyping to study TCR occurrence patterns. Donor age, sex, ethnicity and CMV serostatus were compiled alongside the repertoire data. Because of strong linkage in the cohort, five DR-DQ haplotypes were treated as single units for association and clustering. A separate validation cohort of over 95 different subjects was used in addition to the approximately 700-subject first cohort. All discovery cohort repertoires had been generated using a single sequencing platform. The number of typed donors differed by locus: roughly 629-630 for A, B, C, DRB1 and DQB1; 500 to 550 for DQA1; approximately 600 for DPA1; and roughly 450 for DPB1. The later analysis used no new phenotypic data to find candidate immune exposures, relying instead on TCR beta sequences and their occurrence across donors.

In total, 500 to 700 healthy bone marrow donors made up the cohort. At the time of sampling, all cohort members were nominally healthy, though unrecorded immune exposures were likely present. The donor was CMV seronegative and belonged to the group of 352 seronegative cohort members. Every donor gave a peripheral blood sample, and the peripheral blood mononuclear cells from that sample were used for TCR beta sequencing. The Qiagen DNeasy Blood Extraction Kit was used to extract genomic DNA from the blood cell samples. This clone showed up just once. What antigen it recognizes has not been identified. No quality values exist for individual bases; no much larger clone is one base distant. The germline ends are 14 bases apart after V is trimmed by 6 bases and J by 8 bases. The germline V gene specifies MNHEY as CDR1 and SVGAGI as CDR2. From the cysteine up to the phenylalanine, the CDR3 has a length of 13 residues. Here the CDR3 DNA is all that survives: 39 bases in frame from base 1.

Summary of the overall study and its limitations: A few of the identified cytomegalovirus-associated TCR beta chains were confirmed in vitro to be specific for cytomegalovirus antigens. The only immune exposure information available for the cohort was CMV serostatus. About 17 rarely observed V segments, including chromosome 9 orphons, were excluded from the earlier analysis of approximately 500 of the donors because counts were too low. A cluster of highly shared sequence variants was judged likely to be a technical artifact of the sequencing pipeline. Because the 87-base-pair reads could not distinguish some IMGT-functional V segments, including TRBV6-2 and TRBV6-3, those segments were excluded. The classifier was reported to diagnose cytomegalovirus status with high specificity and sensitivity in both the original and validation cohorts. In a later analysis, HLA-associated TCR beta chains showed more clonal expansion and lower generation probabilities than non-associated chains that were equally common. Specific HLA alleles were associated with some 15,000 TCR beta sequences at a false discovery rate of 0.05 in a later analysis. A later analysis found that TCR association rates varied across HLA loci, with DRB1 alleles showing the most associated TCRs and HLA-C alleles the fewest. This cohort had only TCR beta chains sequenced, and the lack of alpha or paired-chain data limited which features could be detected. Roughly uniform sequencing depth across donors was assumed in presence/absence analyses, although this assumption may not hold. A further reported finding was that TCR beta sequences accurately predicted the HLA-A and HLA-B alleles for most subjects in the first cohort. It was suggested by the authors that the approach could potentially be generalized to other disease states and immunological phenotypes. In an earlier analysis of about 600 of the donors, most TCR beta V segments appeared in productive rearrangements about 87% or about 30% of the time, broadly matching IMGT annotations. HLA typing was unavailable for some donors at each locus, so association tests used only the typed subset. Correlated functional status among segregating V segments might be attributable to linkage disequilibrium, but an unknown experimental factor could not be ruled out. The study listed approximately 160 TCR beta chains as associated with cytomegalovirus. Across donors, most TCR sequences were observed very rarely, whereas some public TCRs were present in many individuals. In a later analysis, several top co-occurrence clusters were reported to appear linked to parvovirus B19, influenza, CMV and Epstein-Barr virus. Strong co-occurrence of HLA alleles, especially DR and DQ, made assigning TCR associations to individual alleles difficult. Compared with the approximately 720-donor mean, donors in an Asian-associated ancestry cluster had fewer N-insertions in productive TCRs, according to a later genetic analysis. According to a later analysis, most CMV-associated TCR beta chains appeared to be HLA-restricted, and the HLA associations seemed to be driven largely by CMV exposure. An association between a missense DCLRE1C variant and V-gene and J-gene trimming of TCR beta chains was found in a later genetic analysis and replicated in an independent cohort.

The receptor library was made with the immunoSEQ multiplex PCR assay. For the multiplex PCR, a mixture combining 60 forward primers for TCR Vbeta segments and 13 reverse primers for TCR Jbeta segments was used. A multiplex PCR assay on genomic DNA amplified the CDR3 region of rearranged TCR beta genes. The amplified TCR beta libraries were sequenced on the Illumina HiSeq System as 87-base-pair reads. Per the original workflow: Across the 700 or so repertoires, a later analysis counted 80 million or so unique TCR beta chains, roughly 11 million of which were shared by at least two donors. Raw reads were error-corrected and collapsed into unique sequences by a nearest-neighbor algorithm in which closely related sequences were merged to remove PCR and sequencing errors. V, D and J gene segments were assigned by aligning CDR3 sequences to IMGT reference sequences. For a sequence to be retained, a match of at least six nucleotides to both a V gene segment and a J gene segment was required. A rearrangement counted as productive if the CDR3 had no stop codons and remained in frame with V and J, and every other rearrangement counted as non-productive. Following IMGT convention, CDR3 was defined as the stretch from the second conserved V-encoded cysteine to the conserved J-encoded phenylalanine. In an earlier analysis of roughly 610 of the donors, sequences lacking an unambiguous match to a single V gene segment were excluded. In an earlier analysis of 587 of the donors, a V segment was called functional when productive rearrangements were above 56.7%, and segregating when the standard deviation between donors exceeded 5%. A statistical classification framework was built for diagnosing cytomegalovirus status from the catalog of TCR beta chain sequences. A later analysis assigned V and J genes by comparing TCR nucleotide sequences with IMGT/GENE-DB human TR gene sequences. A later analysis assigned CDR3 sequences and most-parsimonious VDJ recombination scenarios with the TCRdist pipeline. In a later analysis, each TCR beta chain was defined by its CDR3 amino acid sequence together with its V-gene family, and reads lacking a unique V-gene family were excluded. In a later analysis, 500 to 700 highly shared, low-generation-probability nucleotide sequences were removed to address suspected cross-contamination and a sequencing artifact. A later analysis calculated a clonal expansion index for each public chain from normalized within-repertoire ranks of inferred template counts. In a later analysis, generation probabilities were computed with a VDJ recombination model fitted to out-of-frame rearrangements, and the resulting probabilities were checked against IGoR. In a later analysis, TCR-TCR, TCR-HLA and TCR-CMV co-occurrence was scored with hypergeometric tests, and a repertoire-size bias correction was applied to TCR pairs. In a later analysis, false discovery rates were estimated by permuting HLA or CMV assignments 20 times. In a later analysis, co-occurring TCRs were grouped using DBSCAN, and TCRdist sequence similarity was added for clustering within HLA-allele-positive subsets. Repertoires with fewer than 30,000 or more than 120,000 public chains, plus five repertoires with anomalous nucleotide sharing, were excluded from co-occurrence clustering. The clones in this table, taken by TCRdb from immuneACCESS, are in-frame only. Not every clone is retained; where verified, under half of the shortfall comes from an unresolved V gene, and the cause of the rest is unknown. The V and J calls and the clone size are those of that table, but D and trimming were determined from the DNA. This sample holds 90,000 or so clones; over 75% were observed only once. The top ten hold roughly 6% of the sample.

Recombination connected TRBV6-5 to TRBJ2-1; 6 matching bases give a weak D call of TRBD2. The sequence was collected from a female donor in good health and CMV-seronegative. Input material: PBMCs. The CDR3 reads CASSPLREDEQFF. The nucleotide sequence reads TGTGCCAGCAGCCCCCTCAGGGAGGATGAGCAGTTCTTC.